This T cell receptor (beta chain) was retrieved from a study of T-cell reconstitution after alpha-beta-depleted transplantation in children. With regard to this clonotype: What it binds is unknown.

Study-wide findings and caveats: Reportedly, alpha-beta T cells present about two months post-transplant originated from several hundred expanded clones of graft origin. From surviving recipient T cells and thymic progenitors came the high day-60 TCRbeta diversity observed in some patients. By one year post-transplant, T-cell counts and diversity largely arose from T cells that were newly produced.

For TCRbeta, the library was prepared with unique molecular identifiers. TCRdb independently ran MiXCR on the PCR reads; one entry per CDR3 protein. The sample includes under 250,000 distinct CDR3 sequences, roughly a quarter of them seen just once. Specimen: PBMCs, mostly from graft donor cells, collected 360 days after TCRalphabeta/CD19-depleted stem cell transplant. The receptor's source is a female patient aged 2-9 years who had a stem cell transplant for congenital amegakaryocytic thrombocytopenia, so the T cells may come from the graft donor.

The CDR3 DNA sequence: TGCAGTGCTAGAGATTACGGGGCCCCTGAAGCTTTCTTT. This encodes CSARDYGAPEAFF. The gene calls are TRBV20-1 and TRBJ1-1, with D tentatively TRBD1 (5 bases). Germline V gives CDR1 DFQATT, CDR2 SNEGSKA (reference sequence). This CDR3 spans 13 amino acids. Trimming cost V 0 bases and J 6 bases, with 11 bases left between them.